Shown below are 10 T cell receptor beta chains from a single sample sequenced in a study of T cell repertoires in cytomegalovirus infection. What these receptors recognize is not known. TCRdb reanalysed the reads using MiXCR and keeps one entry per CDR3 protein. The repertoire has about a million distinct CDR3 sequences, around 30% of them found once; the top ten carry about 14%. Source: cultured CD8+ T cells from PBMCs, taken from culture after CMV antigen stimulation. These receptors all come from a human donor in good health (CMV status not recorded). Some clones in this sample may be carry-over from other donors' samples.

The chain combines TRBV7-6 with TRBJ2-5; D not resolved. CDR1 and CDR2 from the germline V gene are SGHVS and FNYEAQ. This CDR3 has 16 residues. V dropped 5 bases and J dropped 1 base, with 17 bases sitting between them. The CDR3 reads CASSPPNGVVQETQYF. As DNA, the CDR3 is TGTGCCAGCAGCCCACCCAATGGGGTGGTCCAAGAGACCCAGTACTTC. Supplemented by reference TRBV7-6 and TRBJ2-5, the full variable domain reads GAGVSQSPRYKVTKRGQDVALRCDPISGHVSLYWYRQALGQGPEFLTYFNYEAQQDKSGLPNDRFSAERPEGSISTLTIQRTEQRDSAMYRCASSPPNGVVQETQYFGPGTRLLVL.

Ten or more counts support this clonotype. This chain's CDR3 is CASSLYDRAYNQPQHF. CDR3 nucleotides: TGTGCCAGCAGCTTATATGACAGGGCTTATAATCAGCCCCAGCATTTT. This rearrangement joins TRBV7-8 to TRBJ1-5; TRBD1 matches at 7 bases. Germline values: CDR1 SGHVS, CDR2 FQNEAQ. The CDR3 is 16 amino acids. Trimming took 2 bases from V and 4 from J; bases not matched to a gene: 8.

The rearrangement joins TRBV19 to TRBJ1-4; 8 nucleotides line up with TRBD1. This CDR3 has 13 residues. V lost 9 bases to trimming and J lost 8 bases; unmatched junction nucleotides: 8. Germline V gene sequence: CDR1 LNHDA, CDR2 SQIVND (reference sequence). The CDR3 spells CARTDRVKEKLFF. In DNA, the CDR3 is TGTGCCAGGACGGACAGGGTTAAGGAAAAACTGTTTTTT.

J is TRBJ2-3 and V is TRBV6-6; perhaps D is TRBD1 or TRBD2 (5 bases each). The CDR3 runs 17 residues. V dropped 5 bases and J dropped 4 bases, with 22 bases sitting between them. CDR1 is MNHNY, CDR2 SVGAGI, per germline (reference sequence). The CDR3 reads CASSKYPGTGQSDTQYF. The CDR3 DNA reads as TGTGCCAGCAGTAAATACCCCGGGACGGGCCAATCAGATACGCAGTATTTT.

J is TRBJ2-3 and V is TRBV2; 9 bases map to TRBD2. Looked up from germline, CDR1 is SNHLY and CDR2 is FYNNEI. The CDR3 contains 18 residues. V trimming: 6 bases; J trimming: 1 base; junction bases outside the gene matches: 14. CDR3 residues: CASSLLYRASGGTDTQYF. CDR3 sequence (DNA): TGTGCCAGCAGCCTCTTATACCGGGCTAGCGGGGGCACAGATACGCAGTATTTT.

The CDR3 region is CASSILPDRDRVGQPQHF. Here the CDR3 DNA reads TGTGCCAGTAGTATACTCCCGGACCGGGACAGGGTCGGGCAGCCCCAGCATTTT. The chain combines TRBV19 with TRBJ1-5; TRBD1 matches at 9 bases. The CDR3 spans 18 residues. The J segment lost 7 bases and the V segment lost 2 bases, leaving 15 bases of the junction unmatched. Germline-derived CDR1 and CDR2 are LNHDA and SQIVND (reference sequence).

This clonotype has a count of ten or more. The chain has TRBV15 and TRBJ2-3, with 11 nucleotides matching TRBD2. This CDR3 contains 16 residues. The J segment lost 2 bases and the V segment lost 3 bases, leaving 4 bases of the junction unmatched. Germline CDR1 and CDR2: LNHNV and YYDKDF (reference sequence). The CDR3 sequence is CATSREGLADTDTQYF. The CDR3 DNA reads as TGTGCCACCAGCAGGGAGGGACTAGCGGACACAGATACGCAGTATTTT.

The rearrangement joins TRBV24-1 to TRBJ1-2; tentative D call: TRBD1 (5 bases). Between the trimmed V and J ends, which lost 4 bases and 13 bases, there was a span of 18 bases. Germline V gene data show CDR1 as KGHDR and CDR2 as SFDVKD. The CDR3 totals 13 residues. CDR3 amino acids: CATSENRLTSCTF. The CDR3 DNA reads TGTGCCACCAGTGAAAACAGGCTAACGAGCTGCACCTTC.

This clonotype was counted ten times or more. The chain carries TRBV7-9 and TRBJ1-3, with 8 nucleotides matching TRBD1. The CDR3 runs 16 residues. Germline CDR1 is SEHNR and CDR2 is FQNEAQ (reference sequence). The ends lost 5 bases at V and 0 bases at J; junction bases unmatched: 6. For the CDR3, the DNA is TGTGCCAGCAGCCACCGGGACAGGAGCTCTGGAAACACCATATATTTT. Protein sequence: CASSHRDRSSGNTIYF.

This clonotype has more than one count but fewer than ten. The genes are TRBV6-2 or TRBV6-3 and TRBJ1-1; D is unresolved. This CDR3 is 12 amino acids long. The ends were cut back, 7 bases at V and 5 bases at J, with 11 bases in the middle. The germline CDR1 and CDR2 sequences are MNHEY and SVGEGT. The CDR3 nucleotides are TGTGCCAGCACTAATTTCAGGACTGAAGCTTTCTTT. Translation: CASTNFRTEAFF.